This passage covers 21 T cell receptor beta chains from one sample sequenced in a study of CD8 T cells in Susac syndrome. An amount of RNA that ranged from roughly 0.45 to 1 ug was reverse transcribed with random hexamers. TCRdb re-called the immunoSEQ multiplex PCR reads with MiXCR, one entry per CDR3 protein. The data show roughly 300,000 distinct CDR3 sequences, approximately 81% seen once. Sequencing used CD8+ T cells from PBMCs. Receptor source: a human donor with multiple sclerosis.

This chain links TRBV9 with TRBJ1-1, with TRBD1 as a possible D gene (5 bases). The germline V gene has CDR1 SGDLS and CDR2 YYNGEE. The CDR3 sequence is 15 residues long. Trimming took 1 base from V and 9 from J, leaving 19 bases between them. The CDR3, as DNA: TGTGCCAGCAGCGTAAGTCCCGAGGGACCGCGTAAAGCTTTCTTT. Amino acid sequence: CASSVSPEGPRKAFF.

This chain uses TRBV6-1 with TRBJ2-1; D unclear. From germline, CDR1 is MNHNS and CDR2 SASEGT. The CDR3 runs to 13 residues. V lost 3 bases, J lost 3 bases, and 6 bases lay in between. CDR3 residues: CASSDRYYNEQFF. CDR3 DNA: TGTGCCAGCAGTGACCGATACTACAATGAGCAGTTCTTC.

This clonotype appeared a single time. The chain recombines TRBV5-6 with TRBJ1-3, with 7 bases aligning to TRBD1. The CDR3 is made up of 15 amino acids. The germline V gene encodes CDR1 SGHDT and CDR2 YYEEEE. V shed 3 bases and J 3 bases; nucleotides not matched to a gene: 6. CDR3 amino acids: CASSYPTGRGNTIYF. The CDR3 DNA follows: TGTGCCAGCAGCTACCCGACAGGGCGTGGAAACACCATATATTTT.

The sample holds a few counts of this clonotype. The V and J genes are TRBV28 and TRBJ2-7; possible D gene TRBD2, 5 bases. Germline V gene sequence: CDR1 MDHEN, CDR2 SYDVKM. V lost 6 bases and J 1 base, leaving 10 bases between the germline ends. There are 13 residues in the CDR3. The CDR3 nucleotides are TGTGCCAGCAGCCCCGGGGTATCCTACGAGCAGTACTTC. Its protein is CASSPGVSYEQYF.

The chain is built from TRBV29-1 and TRBJ2-7, with a weak D call TRBD2 (5 bases). From germline, CDR1 is SQVTM and CDR2 ANQGSEA. V shed 0 bases and J shed 0 bases, with 12 bases lying between them. This CDR3 comprises 15 residues. CDR3 loop: CSVEDWHGISYEQYF. Written as DNA, the CDR3 is TGCAGCGTTGAAGATTGGCACGGGATCTCCTACGAGCAGTACTTC.

V gene TRBV5-6 combines with J gene TRBJ2-7, with 7 bases that match TRBD2. This CDR3 is built from 18 residues. Trimming removed 3 bases from V and 0 bases from J; junction bases left unmatched: 15. Germline V lookup: CDR1 SGHDT, CDR2 YYEEEE. Here the CDR3 reads CASSWTDYSGDRSYEQYF. In nucleotides, the CDR3 is TGTGCCAGCAGCTGGACGGACTACAGCGGGGATCGCTCCTACGAGCAGTACTTC.

The rearrangement uses TRBV19 and TRBJ2-1; the match to TRBD2 covers 11 bases. Germline CDR1 reads LNHDA; CDR2 reads SQIVND (reference sequence). The CDR3 has 17 amino acids. V trimming: 1 base; J trimming: 6 bases; junction bases outside the gene matches: 8. For the CDR3, the DNA is TGTGCCAGTAGTATAGTTCCTGGACTAGCGGGCCCCAATGAGCAGTTCTTC. This translates into CASSIVPGLAGPNEQFF.

The chain carries TRBV27 and TRBJ2-7; the match to TRBD1 covers 7 bases. Germline V gene data show CDR1 as MNHEY and CDR2 as SMNVEV (reference sequence). The trim removed 3 bases at V and 7 bases at J, leaving 12 bases unmatched. The CDR3 has 15 residues. CDR3 in DNA: TGTGCCAGCAGTTTTTCCCCCCTAGGGGGCCTGGAGCAGTACTTC. It encodes CASSFSPLGGLEQYF.

The chain is built from TRBV28 and TRBJ2-6, with D hard to call. Trimming cost V 2 bases and J 4 bases, with 6 bases left between them. The CDR3 has 14 residues. The V gene's germline CDR1 is MDHEN and CDR2 SYDVKM. The CDR3 spells CASSLTAGANVLTF. Written as DNA, the CDR3 is TGTGCCAGCAGTTTAACGGCAGGGGCCAACGTCCTGACTTTC.

V gene TRBV27 combines with J gene TRBJ2-5; D might be TRBD1 or TRBD2, each matching 6 bases. The V gene lost 4 bases and the J gene lost 2 bases, with 26 bases spanning the gap. Germline V gives CDR1 MNHEY, CDR2 SMNVEV (reference sequence). This CDR3 region has 19 residues. CDR3: CASSSIHPPQGGGQETQYF. CDR3 bases: TGTGCCAGCAGTTCCATACACCCCCCACAGGGTGGGGGGCAAGAGACCCAGTACTTC.

CDR3 nucleotide sequence: TGTGCCAGCAGCGCATCCAAGGGGGGCTTGGGAGAAGACAATGAGCAGTTCTTC. Its protein product is CASSASKGGLGEDNEQFF. The chain combines TRBV9 with TRBJ2-1; the D call may be TRBD1 or TRBD2 (6 bases each). Per germline, CDR1 SGDLS and CDR2 YYNGEE. The V end was cut by 3 bases, the J end by 5 bases, with 24 bases between. The CDR3 contains 18 residues.

The chain links TRBV11-1 to TRBJ1-1; D might be TRBD1 (5 bases). Looked up from germline, CDR1 is SGHAT and CDR2 is FQDESV (reference sequence). CDR3 size: 12 residues. Trimming took off 4 bases at V and 8 bases at J, with 11 bases between the two ends. The CDR3 DNA reads as TGTGCCAGCAGCTGGGGAACAGGCGAAGCTTTCTTT. It is translated as CASSWGTGEAFF.

This chain connects TRBV6-1 to TRBJ2-5, with TRBD1 matching over 7 bases. The CDR3 is made up of 16 amino acids. The V gene end was trimmed by 6 bases and the J gene end by 0 bases; junction bases not matched to a gene: 10. The germline V gene has CDR1 MNHNS and CDR2 SASEGT. The CDR3 protein is CASSFRQGTYQETQYF. Here the CDR3 DNA reads TGTGCCAGCAGCTTTCGACAGGGTACTTACCAAGAGACCCAGTACTTC.

This chain links TRBV3-1 with TRBJ2-5, with a tentative D call TRBD2 (5 bases). The CDR3 runs 14 residues. Deletions cut 8 bases from V and 6 bases from J, with 19 bases between. Germline V gene lookup returns CDR1 LGHDT and CDR2 YNNKEL (reference sequence). CDR3 protein: CASAEEETLKTQYF. DNA of the CDR3: TGTGCCAGCGCCGAGGAGGAGACTTTAAAGACCCAGTACTTC.

This clonotype was seen only a few times. The chain uses TRBV12-3 or TRBV12-4 and TRBJ2-7, with unresolved D. CDR3 size: 14 residues. V was cut by 3 bases and J by 0 bases, with 9 bases left in between. In DNA, the CDR3 is TGTGCCAGCAGTTTGAGGCCGGTCTCCTACGAGCAGTACTTC. Encoded protein: CASSLRPVSYEQYF.

The chain employs TRBV27 and TRBJ1-2; tentative D call: TRBD1 (5 bases). The V end lost 4 bases, the J end lost 0 bases, and 9 bases lay between the germline ends. The V gene's germline CDR1 is MNHEY and CDR2 SMNVEV (reference sequence). The CDR3 loop spans 14 amino acids. The CDR3 bases are TGTGCCAGCAGTTCTGGCAGGGCTAACTATGGCTACACCTTC. Its translation is CASSSGRANYGYTF.

This clonotype was counted between two and nine times. Compared with germline, one end of the junction differs, possibly owing to a read error. The rearrangement joins TRBV7-7 to TRBJ2-7, with D maybe TRBD1 (5 bases). The CDR3 totals 14 residues. The germline CDR1 and CDR2 sequences are SSHAT and FNYEAQ (reference sequence). CDR3 residues: CASSPDLGAYEQYF. The DNA for the CDR3 is TGTGCTAGCAGCCCCGACCTAGGGGCCTACGAGCAGTACTTC.

V gene TRBV27 combines with J gene TRBJ2-7; 7 bases map to TRBD2. In germline, CDR1 is MNHEY, CDR2 SMNVEV (reference sequence). There are 12 residues in the CDR3. The ends lost 5 bases at V and 7 bases at J; junction bases unmatched: 5. CDR3 amino acids: CASSPSGGEQYF. The CDR3 coding sequence is TGTGCCAGCAGTCCCTCGGGGGGAGAGCAGTACTTC.

The CDR3 nucleotides read TGTGCCAGCAGTTTGAGCCGATTATTCCTAACCTGGGACACTGAAGCTTTCTTT. This sequence encodes CASSLSRLFLTWDTEAFF. The rearrangement uses TRBV28 and TRBJ1-1, with no clear D. Between the trimmed V and J ends, which lost 3 bases and 3 bases, there was a span of 23 bases. The germline V gene has CDR1 MDHEN and CDR2 SYDVKM. This CDR3 is 18 amino acids long. The variable domain in full, completed from reference TRBV28 and TRBJ1-1, reads DVKVTQSSRYLVKRTGEKVFLECVQDMDHENMFWYRQDPGLGLRLIYFSYDVKMKEKGDIPEGYSVSREKKERFSLILESASTNQTSMYLCASSLSRLFLTWDTEAFFGQGTRLTVV.

V is TRBV12-3 or TRBV12-4 and J is TRBJ2-7; D gene ambiguous. This CDR3 has 14 amino acids. V lost 5 bases, J lost 0 bases, and 11 bases lay in between. CDR3 loop: CASSPYIGSYEQYF. As DNA, the CDR3 is TGTGCCAGCAGTCCTTACATAGGCTCCTACGAGCAGTACTTC.

V usage is TRBV11-2 and J usage is TRBJ2-5; 10 bases line up with TRBD2. The germline V gene has CDR1 SGHAT and CDR2 FQNNGV. V lost 5 bases, J lost 2 bases, and 5 bases stayed unmatched. CDR3 length: 15 amino acids. The CDR3 DNA follows: TGTGCCAGCAGCCGGACTAGCGGAGCACAAGAGACCCAGTACTTC. Amino acid sequence: CASSRTSGAQETQYF.